Each of the 27 T cell receptor beta chains below was sequenced from the same sample in a study of regulatory T cells in long-lasting Graves disease. Time point in this sample: newly diagnosed GD, antithyroid drugs for less than 3 months. The TCR library was made from RNA that had been extracted from PBMCs in TRIzol. Investigators prepared the TCR beta libraries by applying iRepertoire HTBI primers and Arm-PCR of CDR3 regions. TCRdb redid the calling of the multiplex PCR reads with MiXCR, one entry per CDR3 protein. In the table there are 440,000 or so distinct CDR3 sequences, 16% of which are singletons. This sample was shared with a second study, whose subject was T cells in Graves' hyperthyroidism and ophthalmopathy.

Material: peripheral blood mononuclear cells (PBMCs), obtained at new diagnosis, from a patient treated with antithyroid drugs. The receptors were gathered from a woman younger than 45 with Graves disease.

This clonotype was counted many times. V and J are TRBV7-8 and TRBJ1-1; D unclear. Germline V gene lookup returns CDR1 SGHVS and CDR2 FQNEAQ. Trimming pared 4 bases from V and 1 base from J, leaving 7 bases between. This CDR3 region has 13 residues. The CDR3 reads CASSSYRNTEAFF. CDR3 nucleotides: TGTGCCAGCAGCTCCTACAGGAACACTGAAGCTTTCTTT.

Of note for this clonotype: This likely traces to a read error, being one base from a far larger clone. This chain links TRBV11-1 with TRBJ2-3; D possibly matches TRBD1 or TRBD2 (6 bases each). Near its end, the DNA agrees better with TRBJ2-7, so the J call may be wrong. The CDR3 runs 16 residues. Germline CDR1 is SGHAT and CDR2 is FQDESV (reference sequence). Here the CDR3 reads CASRGLGGGMSNEQYF. CDR3 in DNA: TGTGCCAGCAGGGGACTTGGGGGCGGGATGAGTAATGAGCAGTACTTC.

This clonotype was recorded a few times. The CDR3 region has the DNA TGTGCCAGCAGCACGGCGGGAGGCCTGGTGGAGCAGTTCTTC. Amino acids: CASSTAGGLVEQFF. The chain couples TRBV7-9 to TRBJ2-1; 8 bases fit TRBD2. The CDR3 has 14 residues. CDR1 and CDR2 from the germline V gene are SEHNR and FQNEAQ (reference sequence). The ends lost 5 bases at V and 10 bases at J; junction bases unmatched: 10.

This clonotype was picked up a small number of times. V and J are TRBV10-3 and TRBJ2-7; 12 bases fit TRBD2. The V gene end was trimmed by 7 bases and the J gene end by 2 bases; junction bases not matched to a gene: 3. The CDR3 is made up of 14 amino acids. Germline V gives CDR1 ENHRY, CDR2 SYGVKD. The CDR3 DNA follows: TGTGCCATCACTAGCGGGAGGGGACCCTACGAGCAGTACTTC. This sequence encodes CAITSGRGPYEQYF.

The chain joins TRBV6-2 or TRBV6-3 to TRBJ2-7; TRBD2 is a possible D gene (5 bases). CDR1 is MNHEY and CDR2 is SVGEGT in the germline V gene. The length of the CDR3 is 13 residues. V dropped 9 bases and J dropped 3 bases, with 15 bases sitting between them. CDR3 in DNA: TGTGCCAGTAGAGGCGGAGGATACTACGAGCAGTACTTC. Its protein is CASRGGGYYEQYF.

This clonotype was recorded many times. The V gene is TRBV18, the J gene TRBJ2-7, with no clear D. V gave up 2 bases and J gave up 3 bases, with 5 bases separating them. The CDR3 is 12 residues long. In germline, CDR1 is KGHSH, CDR2 LQKENI. The CDR3 here is CASSPDGYEQYF. The CDR3, as DNA: TGTGCCAGCTCACCAGACGGCTACGAGCAGTACTTC.

This clonotype was observed a few times. The chain is built from TRBV4-2 and TRBJ2-7; D might be TRBD1 or TRBD2, each matching 5 bases. The CDR3 has 15 amino acids. Germline CDR1 reads LGHNA; CDR2 reads YNFKEQ. Trimming took off 0 bases at V and 2 bases at J, with 11 bases between the two ends. CDR3 nucleotide sequence: TGTGCCAGCAGCCAAGACAGGGACCTCCCCTACGAGCAGTACTTC. Amino acids: CASSQDRDLPYEQYF.

This sequence joins TRBV27 and TRBJ2-5, with D perhaps TRBD1 or TRBD2 (6 bases each). This CDR3 comprises 14 residues. From germline, CDR1 is MNHEY and CDR2 SMNVEV (reference sequence). V lost 0 bases to trimming and J lost 4 bases, with 9 bases between them. CDR3 region: CASSLSPGAETQYF. CDR3 DNA sequence: TGTGCCAGCAGTTTATCCCCGGGGGCAGAGACCCAGTACTTC.

This clonotype has ten or more counts. The chain carries TRBV28 and TRBJ2-2; maybe TRBD2 (5 bases). The CDR3 is 13 amino acids. Germline CDR1 reads MDHEN; CDR2 reads SYDVKM. V lost 7 bases to trimming and J lost 6 bases, with 12 bases between them. CDR3 DNA sequence: TGTGCCAGCACCGGCCTGAGGGCCGGGGAGCTGTTTTTT. Translating gives CASTGLRAGELFF.

This clonotype came up a few times. The chain has TRBV4-2 and TRBJ2-5; D is uncertain. The CDR3 runs 15 residues. Germline CDR1 and CDR2: LGHNA and YNFKEQ. Trimming removed 0 bases from V and 0 bases from J, with 8 bases in between. As DNA, the CDR3 is TGTGCCAGCAGCCAAGATGCCCCCTACCAAGAGACCCAGTACTTC. The encoded protein is CASSQDAPYQETQYF.

The chain couples TRBV27 to TRBJ2-7, with a possible D match to TRBD1 (5 bases). The ends were cut back, 5 bases at V and 5 bases at J, with 13 bases in the middle. The germline V gene has CDR1 MNHEY and CDR2 SMNVEV (reference sequence). The CDR3 extends over 13 amino acids. CDR3 amino acids: CASSLRDLHEQYF. The DNA of the CDR3 is TGTGCCAGCAGTCTCAGGGATCTCCACGAGCAGTACTTC.

This clonotype was seen repeatedly, ten times or more. This chain links TRBV6-1 with TRBJ2-3; 7 bases map to TRBD2. Germline lookup yields CDR1 MNHNS and CDR2 SASEGT. V trimming: 6 bases; J trimming: 8 bases; junction bases outside the gene matches: 5. CDR3 size: 12 residues. In DNA, the CDR3 is TGTGCCAGCAGGGTGAGCGGGATTACGCAGTATTTT. This sequence encodes CASRVSGITQYF.

Turning to this clonotype: Germline and junction disagree at one end, which may indicate a read error. The chain is built from TRBV6-5 and TRBJ2-1, with a weak D call TRBD2 (6 bases). The CDR3 is 12 amino acids. Germline-derived CDR1 and CDR2 are MNHEY and SVGAGI. The chain's CDR3 is CAGSYVSALAIF. The CDR3 DNA reads as TGTGCCGGCAGTTACGTTTCTGCCCTAGCGATCTTC.

This clonotype was picked up many times. The junction does not match germline at one end; this may be a read error. The chain is built from TRBV7-2 and TRBJ2-3, with TRBD2 matching 7 bases. Germline V gene sequence: CDR1 SGHTA, CDR2 FQGNSA. The length of the CDR3 is 14 residues. CDR3 region: CASSIWTGSGAEGF. DNA for the CDR3: TGTGCCAGCAGCATTTGGACCGGGAGCGGGGCGGAGGGTTTT.

This clonotype was seen many times. This sequence joins TRBV18 and TRBJ2-7; 7 nucleotides match TRBD1. CDR3 length equals 16 residues. The trim removed 3 bases at V and 3 bases at J, leaving 11 bases unmatched. Germline V gene lookup returns CDR1 KGHSH and CDR2 LQKENI. Written as DNA, the CDR3 is TGTGCCAGCTCACCCGACAGGGCATCTTCTTACTACGAGCAGTACTTC. This translates into CASSPDRASSYYEQYF. The complete variable domain, with remaining parts taken from reference TRBV18 and TRBJ2-7, reads NAGVMQNPRHLVRRRGQEARLRCSPMKGHSHVYWYRQLPEEGLKFMVYLQKENIIDESGMPKERFSAEFPKEGPSILRIQQVVRGDSAAYFCASSPDRASSYYEQYFGPGTRLTVT.

The rearrangement joins TRBV29-1 to TRBJ2-1; 8 bases map to TRBD1. The CDR3 is made up of 14 amino acids. With 2 bases clipped from V and 5 bases from J, the junction kept 5 bases outside the gene matches. CDR1 and CDR2 (germline): SQVTM, ANQGSEA. DNA of the CDR3: TGCAGCGTTGAATATCAGGGGGCGCACAATGAGCAGTTCTTC. Translating gives CSVEYQGAHNEQFF.

This clonotype has ten or more counts. The V call is TRBV18, the J call TRBJ2-3; D unclear. The CDR3 runs 14 residues. Trimming pared 2 bases from V and 6 bases from J, leaving 12 bases between. Germline assignment: CDR1 KGHSH and CDR2 LQKENI. The CDR3 sequence is CASSPRRAEDTQYF. CDR3 DNA sequence: TGTGCCAGCTCACCAAGAAGAGCCGAGGATACGCAGTATTTT.

This clonotype was seen at least ten times. This chain connects TRBV27 to TRBJ2-1; possible D gene TRBD1, 6 bases. The germline V gene encodes CDR1 MNHEY and CDR2 SMNVEV (reference sequence). Trimming removed 5 bases from V and 4 bases from J, with 15 bases in between. The length of the CDR3 is 15 residues. CDR3 DNA: TGTGCCAGCAGTCCACGTGGACAGCTTTACAATGAGCAGTTCTTC. This encodes CASSPRGQLYNEQFF.

This clonotype was counted a few times. It is unclear where the CDR3 begins or ends on the DNA, so no DNA is shown, and the CDR3 is as TCRdb lists it. The chain has TRBV10-3 and TRBJ2-2; TRBD1 was called by the table and not checked on the DNA. CDR1 ENHRY and CDR2 SYGVKD come from the germline V gene. The CDR3 comprises 14 residues, both ends counted. The CDR3 reads CASVPGGNTGELFF.

This clonotype was detected ten times or more. The chain couples TRBV29-1 to TRBJ1-5; weak D call: TRBD1 (5 bases). This CDR3 has 13 amino acids. V was clipped by 4 bases and J by 3 bases, with 10 bases between them. CDR1 is SQVTM and CDR2 is ANQGSEA in the germline V gene. The CDR3 nucleotides read TGCAGCGTTGCGCAGGGAATCAATCAGCCCCAGCATTTT. This codes for CSVAQGINQPQHF.

The rearrangement links TRBV28 to TRBJ2-7; D is undetermined. V dropped 7 bases and J dropped 7 bases, with 17 bases sitting between them. Germline CDR1 MDHEN, CDR2 SYDVKM. The CDR3 runs 13 residues. The CDR3 DNA is TGTGCCAGCAACAAATACAGAAGAACAGAGCAGTACTTC. It yields the protein CASNKYRRTEQYF.

This rearrangement joins TRBV20-1 to TRBJ2-7; maybe TRBD1 (6 bases). CDR3 length: 15 amino acids. V was clipped by 1 base and J by 6 bases, with 19 bases between them. Looked up from germline, CDR1 is DFQATT and CDR2 is SNEGSKA (reference sequence). Here the CDR3 DNA reads TGCAGTGCTAGAGGGGGGCGGGCAGGGGATTTCGAGCAGTACTTC. Translation: CSARGGRAGDFEQYF.

There are many counts of this clonotype. The V and J genes are TRBV14 and TRBJ1-4, with 11 bases identical to TRBD1. The CDR3 is made up of 15 amino acids. In germline, CDR1 is SGHDN, CDR2 FVKESK. V gave up 1 base and J gave up 8 bases; unmatched junction bases: 3. In nucleotides, the CDR3 is TGTGCCAGCAGCCAAGCCCGGACAGGGGGCGAAAAACTGTTTTTT. This translates into CASSQARTGGEKLFF.

For this clonotype: A far larger clone is a single base away, which makes a read error likely. The final CDR3 position lacks the conserved phenylalanine or tryptophan, pointing to a likely read error. J is TRBJ2-1 and V is TRBV6-9; 9 bases line up with TRBD2. The V segment lost 3 bases and the J segment 8 bases; nucleotides outside the gene matches: 5. Per the germline V gene, CDR1 is MNHGY and CDR2 is SVAAGI. This CDR3 comprises 14 residues. CDR3 sequence: CASSYPGLAHEQFL. CDR3 DNA: TGTGCCAGCAGTTACCCGGGACTAGCCCATGAGCAGTTCCTC.

This clonotype was recorded at least ten times. This chain connects TRBV12-3 or TRBV12-4 to TRBJ1-1; possible D gene TRBD1, 5 bases. Trimming took off 7 bases at V and 1 base at J, with 16 bases between the two ends. CDR3 size: 15 residues. The CDR3 region has the DNA TGTGCCAGCAACACGCCTATGGGGCGGAACACTGAAGCTTTCTTT. Amino acid sequence: CASNTPMGRNTEAFF.

This clonotype was seen ten or more times. CDR3 sequence reads: CSASLRDPVDNEQFF. In DNA, the CDR3 is TGCAGTGCTAGCCTCAGGGACCCCGTTGACAATGAGCAGTTCTTC. The V call is TRBV20-1, the J call TRBJ2-1; TRBD1 or TRBD2 may be the D gene (5 bases each). Germline assignment: CDR1 DFQATT and CDR2 SNEGSKA (reference sequence). The V gene lost 3 bases and the J gene lost 5 bases, with 17 bases spanning the gap. The CDR3 contains 15 residues.

Many counts were recorded for this clonotype. This chain uses TRBV28 with TRBJ2-7; 14 bases are a match to TRBD2. Trimming at V came to 6 bases and at J to 0 bases, leaving 4 bases not matched to a gene. The CDR3 is made up of 16 amino acids. CDR1 and CDR2 from the germline V gene are MDHEN and SYDVKM. The CDR3 loop reads CASRGTSGGSSYEQYF. The CDR3, as DNA: TGTGCCAGCAGAGGGACTAGCGGGGGTAGCTCCTACGAGCAGTACTTC.